The 30 T cell receptor beta chains reported below all come from one sample, sequenced in a study of shared clonotypes between healthy human individuals. Positively selected for CCR7, the CD45RO-negative cells used as naive CD8 cells excluded terminally differentiated effector memory CD45RA+ cells. Clones were sequenced by immunoSEQ multiplex PCR, and TCRdb holds only the in-frame ones, with some missing. The sample holds around 700,000 clones; roughly 94% are singletons and the top ten take approximately 22%. The sample taken for sequencing was naive CD8+ T cells sorted from blood. The receptors stem from a young man in good health.

As regards this clone: The same CDR3 arises from other DNA sequences in this sample as well. The gene calls are TRBV5-1 and TRBJ2-7; a weak D match, TRBD2 (7 bases). Germline lookup yields CDR1 SGHRS and CDR2 YFSETQ. The CDR3 is made up of 13 amino acids. Trimming pared 0 bases from V and 6 bases from J, leaving 10 bases between. DNA of the CDR3: TGCGCCAGCAGCTTGGCCGGGGGGCGCGAGCAGTACTTC. This sequence encodes CASSLAGGREQYF.

Points on this clone: Other DNA sequences in the sample encode the same CDR3. The rearrangement joins TRBV28 to TRBJ2-5; D remains unclear. The CDR3 covers 11 residues. Germline V gene data show CDR1 as MDHEN and CDR2 as SYDVKM. The V end lost 3 bases, the J end lost 4 bases, and 3 bases lay between the germline ends. The CDR3 reads CASSFVETQYF. The CDR3, as DNA: TGTGCCAGCAGTTTTGTAGAGACCCAGTACTTC.

The chain employs TRBV7-6 and TRBJ2-1; 7 bases fit TRBD2. In germline, CDR1 is SGHVS, CDR2 FNYEAQ. Trimming took 5 bases from V and 4 from J; bases not matched to a gene: 8. The CDR3 is 15 residues long. CDR3 bases: TGTGCCAGCAGCCACCCGGCTAGCGGTTACAATGAGCAGTTCTTC. This encodes CASSHPASGYNEQFF.

This clone showed up just once. J is TRBJ2-1 and V is TRBV29-1; the match to TRBD2 covers 16 bases. CDR1 is SQVTM and CDR2 is ANQGSEA in the germline V gene. The CDR3 extends over 17 amino acids. With 8 bases clipped from V and 0 bases from J, the junction kept 7 bases outside the gene matches. The CDR3 sequence is CSPKGLAGGSSYNEQFF. The CDR3 DNA reads as TGCAGCCCTAAGGGACTAGCGGGAGGGAGCTCCTACAATGAGCAGTTCTTC.

The chain uses TRBV5-1 and TRBJ2-7; D gene unclear. The length of the CDR3 is 12 residues. CDR1 and CDR2 from the germline V gene are SGHRS and YFSETQ. Trimming stripped 0 bases from V and 7 bases from J, with 8 bases between. The CDR3 coding sequence is TGCGCCAGCAGCTTGGTATTCGGGGAGCAGTACTTC. Its protein is CASSLVFGEQYF.

The chain joins TRBV2 to TRBJ1-1; D call uncertain. This CDR3 region has 16 residues. V was shortened by 2 bases and J by 3 bases, with 16 bases between the two germline ends. Germline V gene data show CDR1 as SNHLY and CDR2 as FYNNEI. The CDR3 spells CASSENYGPGDTEAFF. DNA of the CDR3: TGTGCCAGCAGTGAAAATTACGGCCCCGGGGACACTGAAGCTTTCTTT.

The chain uses TRBV11-2 and TRBJ2-5, with TRBD2 identical over 14 bases. The CDR3 is 19 residues long. The junction had 9 bases not matched to a gene; V was cut back by 1 base and J by 2 bases. Germline CDR1 SGHAT, CDR2 FQNNGV. This CDR3 reads CASSLGGTGTSGSQETQYF. CDR3 DNA sequence: TGTGCCAGCAGCTTAGGTGGCACCGGGACTAGCGGGAGTCAAGAGACCCAGTACTTC.

Note on this clone: One end of the junction does not line up with germline, which may come from a read error. V gene TRBV7-7 combines with J gene TRBJ2-7; D not resolved. This CDR3 contains 16 residues. The germline CDR1 and CDR2 sequences are SSHAT and FNYEAQ (reference sequence). Here the CDR3 reads CASSPRVGDSSYEQYF. Written as DNA, the CDR3 is TGTGCTAGCAGCCCTAGGGTTGGGGATAGCTCCTACGAGCAGTACTTC.

This sequence joins TRBV7-9 and TRBJ2-1; 9 nucleotides agree with TRBD1. The trim removed 5 bases at V and 5 bases at J, leaving 7 bases unmatched. This CDR3 is built from 15 residues. The germline gives CDR1 SEHNR, CDR2 FQNEAQ (reference sequence). CDR3 sequence: CASSQGQGLNNEQFF. For the CDR3, the DNA is TGTGCCAGCAGCCAAGGACAGGGGTTAAACAATGAGCAGTTCTTC.

This clone was seen once. This rearrangement joins TRBV4-1 to TRBJ1-2; D not certain. The germline V and J ends were trimmed by 2 bases and 8 bases, with 21 bases remaining between them. Germline values: CDR1 MGHRA, CDR2 YSYEKL. This CDR3 is built from 16 residues. The CDR3: CASSQRYGGGSGGYTF. CDR3 bases: TGCGCCAGCAGCCAAAGGTACGGCGGAGGGTCTGGCGGCTACACCTTC.

The CDR3 sequence is CASAFSGSFSNEQFF. For the CDR3, the DNA is TGCGCCAGTGCCTTTAGCGGGAGTTTTAGCAATGAGCAGTTCTTC. This sequence joins TRBV5-1 and TRBJ2-1, with 9 positions matching TRBD2. The CDR3 contains 15 residues. In germline, CDR1 is SGHRS, CDR2 YFSETQ. V lost 8 bases and J lost 6; bases outside the gene matches: 12.

The rearrangement links TRBV7-9 to TRBJ2-7; D is uncertain. V lost 4 bases and J lost 7, with 8 bases in between. Germline CDR1 is SEHNR and CDR2 is FQNEAQ (reference sequence). This CDR3 is built from 11 residues. DNA for the CDR3: TGTGCCAGCAGCTCCTCCAGGGAGCAGTACTTC. Translated, it gives CASSSSREQYF.

The rearrangement joins TRBV7-3 to TRBJ2-3, with TRBD1 matching over 8 bases. Germline CDR1 reads SGHTA; CDR2 reads FQGTGA. V shed 2 bases and J 3 bases; nucleotides not matched to a gene: 4. The CDR3 is made up of 15 amino acids. In DNA, the CDR3 is TGTGCCAGCAGCTTAGAGGGGACAGGAACAGATACGCAGTATTTT. It codes for CASSLEGTGTDTQYF.

The DNA of the CDR3 is TGTGCCAGCAGCTTGGCGTCCGAGCAGTACTTC. Translating it yields CASSLASEQYF. The chain couples TRBV5-6 to TRBJ2-7; D is unresolved. The ends were cut back, 0 bases at V and 6 bases at J, with 4 bases in the middle. Per the germline V gene, CDR1 is SGHDT and CDR2 is YYEEEE. This CDR3 region has 11 residues. The full variable domain, with the rest looked up from reference TRBV5-6 and TRBJ2-7, is DAGVTQSPTHLIKTRGQQVTLRCSPKSGHDTVSWYQQALGQGPQFIFQYYEEEERQRGNFPDRFSGHQFPNYSSELNVNALLLGDSALYLCASSLASEQYFGPGTRLTVT.

This chain links TRBV9 with TRBJ2-7; D remains unclear. CDR3 length equals 13 residues. Per the germline V gene, CDR1 is SGDLS and CDR2 is YYNGEE. Trimming shortened V by 0 bases and J by 6 bases, and 10 bases separated the two germline ends. CDR3 region: CASSVVSLSEQYF. DNA for the CDR3: TGTGCCAGCAGCGTAGTCTCCCTCTCCGAGCAGTACTTC. The entire variable domain, with the rest obtained from reference TRBV9 and TRBJ2-7, is as follows: DSGVTQTPKHLITATGQRVTLRCSPRSGDLSVYWYQQSLDQGLQFLIQYYNGEERAKGNILERFSAQQFPDLHSELNLSSLELGDSALYFCASSVVSLSEQYFGPGTRLTVT.

The rearrangement joins TRBV28 to TRBJ2-1, with unresolved D. The V gene's germline CDR1 is MDHEN and CDR2 SYDVKM. The CDR3 has 13 residues. V dropped 2 bases and J dropped 4 bases, with 6 bases sitting between them. CDR3 in DNA: TGTGCCAGCAGTTTAGGGGAATACAATGAGCAGTTCTTC. This sequence encodes CASSLGEYNEQFF.

The chain couples TRBV28 to TRBJ2-2; 8 bases are a match to TRBD1. V lost 5 bases, J lost 6 bases, and 8 bases stayed unmatched. The CDR3 totals 15 residues. Germline values: CDR1 MDHEN, CDR2 SYDVKM. The DNA of the CDR3 is TGTGCCAGCAGTGAGGACAGGGATAAGGCCGGGGAGCTGTTTTTT. This sequence encodes CASSEDRDKAGELFF.

The rearrangement joins TRBV6-5 to TRBJ2-2; D gene unclear. The germline CDR1 and CDR2 sequences are MNHEY and SVGAGI. The CDR3 runs 13 residues. Deletions cut 3 bases from V and 5 bases from J, with 7 bases between. CDR3 in DNA: TGTGCCAGCAGTTATAGGGTAACCGGGGAGCTGTTTTTT. It specifies CASSYRVTGELFF.

The genes are TRBV18 and TRBJ2-1, with 7 bases identical to TRBD2. This CDR3 comprises 15 residues. Germline V gene sequence: CDR1 KGHSH, CDR2 LQKENI. With V trimmed by 6 bases and J by 5 bases, 10 bases remained unmatched. The CDR3 sequence: CASSGRRLADNEQFF. CDR3 DNA: TGTGCCAGCTCCGGAAGGAGGCTAGCGGACAATGAGCAGTTCTTC. Full variable domain (missing parts from reference TRBV18 and TRBJ2-1): NAGVMQNPRHLVRRRGQEARLRCSPMKGHSHVYWYRQLPEEGLKFMVYLQKENIIDESGMPKERFSAEFPKEGPSILRIQQVVRGDSAAYFCASSGRRLADNEQFFGPGTRLTVL.

This rearrangement joins TRBV7-8 to TRBJ2-1; D is perhaps TRBD2 (5 bases). The germline V and J ends were trimmed by 5 bases and 10 bases, with 18 bases remaining between them. Germline CDR1 reads SGHVS; CDR2 reads FQNEAQ. The length of the CDR3 is 14 residues. Here the CDR3 reads CASSRRGLEKEQFF. As DNA, the CDR3 is TGTGCCAGCAGCCGACGCGGGTTGGAGAAAGAGCAGTTCTTC.

This clone was seen only once. The rearrangement links TRBV7-7 to TRBJ2-1, with 7 positions matching TRBD1. The germline CDR1 and CDR2 sequences are SSHAT and FNYEAQ (reference sequence). Trimming at V came to 5 bases and at J to 8 bases, leaving 9 bases not matched to a gene. The CDR3 consists of 14 residues. The CDR3 DNA is TGTGCCAGCAGCCCTTGGACAGGCAACTATGAGCAGTTCTTC. Protein product: CASSPWTGNYEQFF.

The V and J genes are TRBV11-2 and TRBJ2-2; TRBD1 or TRBD2 may be the D gene (6 bases each). With 0 bases removed from V and 6 bases from J, the gap between germline ends came to 14 bases. The CDR3 sequence is 16 residues long. Germline values: CDR1 SGHAT, CDR2 FQNNGV. The CDR3 coding sequence is TGTGCCAGCAGCTTAGAGGGGGGCGCGTGGGCCGGGGAGCTGTTTTTT. The encoded protein is CASSLEGGAWAGELFF.

The gene calls are TRBV2 and TRBJ2-2; TRBD1 is a possible D gene (5 bases). The V and J ends lost 1 base and 0 bases respectively, with 6 bases between them. The CDR3 spans 15 residues. Germline V CDR1 and CDR2: SNHLY, FYNNEI. The CDR3, as DNA: TGTGCCAGCAGTGAAGGACAGTCGAACACCGGGGAGCTGTTTTTT. This encodes CASSEGQSNTGELFF.

The chain couples TRBV5-4 to TRBJ1-1; D gene uncertain. The CDR3 spans 14 residues. The V end was cut by 4 bases, the J end by 2 bases, with 12 bases between. Germline assignment: CDR1 SGHNT and CDR2 YYREEE (reference sequence). The DNA for the CDR3 is TGTGCCAGCAGCCGGGAAAACAGAAACACTGAAGCTTTCTTT. It is translated as CASSRENRNTEAFF.

This rearrangement joins TRBV11-2 to TRBJ2-4, with D possibly being TRBD2 (6 bases). Trimming shortened V by 5 bases and J by 0 bases, and 17 bases separated the two germline ends. The CDR3 is 17 amino acids. In germline, CDR1 is SGHAT, CDR2 FQNNGV. DNA of the CDR3: TGTGCCAGCAGCCCCCGGACTATAAATCTAGCCAAAAACATTCAGTACTTC. Protein product: CASSPRTINLAKNIQYF.

The rearrangement uses TRBV11-2 and TRBJ2-1; 7 bases are a match to TRBD1. The ends lost 4 bases at V and 6 bases at J; junction bases unmatched: 9. CDR3 length: 15 amino acids. Germline values: CDR1 SGHAT, CDR2 FQNNGV. CDR3 loop: CASSSTGNRGNEQFF. The CDR3 DNA reads TGTGCCAGCAGCTCAACTGGCAACAGGGGCAATGAGCAGTTCTTC.

This chain uses TRBV7-9 with TRBJ1-4; 9 bases line up with TRBD1. CDR1 is SEHNR and CDR2 is FQNEAQ in the germline V gene (reference sequence). The CDR3 has 16 amino acids. V was pared by 5 bases and J by 8 bases, with 12 bases of the junction left unmatched. The CDR3 DNA follows: TGTGCCAGCAGCGTAAACCGGACAGGGGTAAAGGAAAAACTGTTTTTT. Residues: CASSVNRTGVKEKLFF.

The rearrangement links TRBV21-1 to TRBJ2-5. TRBV21-1 is shown as a pseudogene. The CDR3 contains 13 residues. The DNA of the CDR3 is TGTGCCAGCAGGAGGGGGGCGGAGGAGACCCAGTACTTC. It translates to CASRRGAEETQYF.

This chain joins TRBV6-4 and TRBJ2-1; TRBD2 matches 10 bases. CDR3 length equals 15 residues. Germline CDR1 is MRHNA and CDR2 is SNTAGT. The junction had 6 bases not matched to a gene; V was cut back by 2 bases and J by 8 bases. The CDR3 sequence: CASSDAASGSDEQFF. The CDR3 nucleotides read TGTGCCAGCAGTGACGCGGCTAGCGGGAGCGATGAGCAGTTCTTC.

V is TRBV11-2 and J is TRBJ2-3; D is unresolved. V gave up 0 bases and J gave up 8 bases, with 18 bases separating them. The CDR3 runs to 16 residues. Germline lookup yields CDR1 SGHAT and CDR2 FQNNGV. CDR3 bases: TGTGCCAGCAGCTTAGACCCCTTTGGTTCGACGGGTACGCAGTATTTT. Amino acid sequence: CASSLDPFGSTGTQYF.